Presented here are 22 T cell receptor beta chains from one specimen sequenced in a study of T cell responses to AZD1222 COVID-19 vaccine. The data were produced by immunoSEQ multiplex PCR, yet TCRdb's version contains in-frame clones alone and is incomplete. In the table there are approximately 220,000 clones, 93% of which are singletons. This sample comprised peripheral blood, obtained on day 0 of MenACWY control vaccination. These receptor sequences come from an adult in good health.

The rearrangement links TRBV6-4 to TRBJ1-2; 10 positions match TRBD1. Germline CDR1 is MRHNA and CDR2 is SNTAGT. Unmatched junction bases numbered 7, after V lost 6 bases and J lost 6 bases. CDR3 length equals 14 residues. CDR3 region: CASSTGQGSHGYTF. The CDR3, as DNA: TGTGCCAGCAGCACGGGACAGGGGAGTCATGGCTACACCTTC.

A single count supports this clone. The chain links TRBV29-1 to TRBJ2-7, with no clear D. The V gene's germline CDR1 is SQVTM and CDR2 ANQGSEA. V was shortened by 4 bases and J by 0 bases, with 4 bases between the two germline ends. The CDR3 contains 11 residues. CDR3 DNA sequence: TGCAGCGTTGGCCTCTCCTACGAGCAGTACTTC. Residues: CSVGLSYEQYF.

The CDR3 DNA sequence: TGTGCCAGTAGGCTGGGAGGGCAGTCGAACACTGAAGCTTTCTTT. Its translation: CASRLGGQSNTEAFF. The chain recombines TRBV19 with TRBJ1-1; D is unclear. V was cut by 6 bases and J by 1 base, with 15 bases left in between. Per germline, CDR1 LNHDA and CDR2 SQIVND (reference sequence). The CDR3 is 15 amino acids.

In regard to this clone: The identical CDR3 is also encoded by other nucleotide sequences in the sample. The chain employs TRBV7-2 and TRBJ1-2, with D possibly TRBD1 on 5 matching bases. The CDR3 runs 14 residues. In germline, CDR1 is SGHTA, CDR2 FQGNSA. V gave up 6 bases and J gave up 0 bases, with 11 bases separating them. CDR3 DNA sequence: TGTGCCAGCAGTCCGCAGGGAGCTAACTATGGCTACACCTTC. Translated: CASSPQGANYGYTF.

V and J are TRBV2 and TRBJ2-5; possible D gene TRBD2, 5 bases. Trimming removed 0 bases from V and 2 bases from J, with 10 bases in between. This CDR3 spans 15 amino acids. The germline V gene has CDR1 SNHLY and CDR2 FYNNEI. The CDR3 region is CASSEARAPQETQYF. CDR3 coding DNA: TGTGCCAGCAGTGAAGCGCGGGCGCCACAAGAGACCCAGTACTTC.

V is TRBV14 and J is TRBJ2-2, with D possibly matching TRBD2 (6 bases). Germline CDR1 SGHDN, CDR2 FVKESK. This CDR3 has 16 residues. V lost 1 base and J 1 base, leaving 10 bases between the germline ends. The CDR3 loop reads CASSQVFSGNTGELFF. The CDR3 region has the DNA TGTGCCAGCAGCCAAGTTTTTAGCGGGAACACCGGGGAGCTGTTTTTT.

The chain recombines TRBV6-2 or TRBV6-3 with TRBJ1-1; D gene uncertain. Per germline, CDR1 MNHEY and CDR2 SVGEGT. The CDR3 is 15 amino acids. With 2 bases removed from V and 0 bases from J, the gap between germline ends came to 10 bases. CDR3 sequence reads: CASSYKGYMNTEAFF. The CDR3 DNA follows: TGTGCCAGCAGTTACAAGGGTTACATGAACACTGAAGCTTTCTTT.

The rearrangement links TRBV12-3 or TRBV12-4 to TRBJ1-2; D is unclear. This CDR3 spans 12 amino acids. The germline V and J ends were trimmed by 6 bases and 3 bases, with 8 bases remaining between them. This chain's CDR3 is CASSPQHYGYTF. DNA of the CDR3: TGTGCCAGCAGCCCCCAGCACTATGGCTACACCTTC.

In nucleotides, the CDR3 is TGTGCCAGCAGCCGACTAGTGGGGGGAGAGACCCAGTACTTC. It yields the protein CASSRLVGGETQYF. The J gene is TRBJ2-5, the V gene TRBV7-8; maybe TRBD2 (6 bases). V was clipped by 5 bases and J by 4 bases, with 14 bases between them. The CDR3 has 14 amino acids. Germline CDR1 and CDR2: SGHVS and FQNEAQ.

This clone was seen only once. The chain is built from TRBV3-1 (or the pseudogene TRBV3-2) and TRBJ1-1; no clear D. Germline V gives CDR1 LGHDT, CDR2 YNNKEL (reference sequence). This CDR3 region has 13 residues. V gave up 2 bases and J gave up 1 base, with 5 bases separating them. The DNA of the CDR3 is TGTGCCAGCAGCCAATTTCGGAACACTGAAGCTTTCTTT. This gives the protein CASSQFRNTEAFF.

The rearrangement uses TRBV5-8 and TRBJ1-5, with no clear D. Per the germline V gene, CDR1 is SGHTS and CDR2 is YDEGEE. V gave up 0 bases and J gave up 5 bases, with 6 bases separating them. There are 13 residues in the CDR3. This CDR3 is CASSLEFDQPQHF. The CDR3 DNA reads TGTGCCAGCAGCTTGGAGTTCGATCAGCCCCAGCATTTT.

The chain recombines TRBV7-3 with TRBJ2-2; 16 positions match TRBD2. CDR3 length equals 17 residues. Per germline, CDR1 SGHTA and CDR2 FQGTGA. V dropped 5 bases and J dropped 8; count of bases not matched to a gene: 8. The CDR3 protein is CASSPQGLAGGLGELFF. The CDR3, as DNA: TGTGCCAGCAGCCCGCAGGGACTAGCGGGGGGGCTTGGGGAGCTGTTTTTT.

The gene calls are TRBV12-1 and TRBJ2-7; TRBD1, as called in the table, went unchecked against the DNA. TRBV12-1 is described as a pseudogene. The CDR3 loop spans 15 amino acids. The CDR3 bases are TGTGCCAGCAGCCCCAAGACAGGGTTATCCTACGAGCAGTACTTC. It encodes CASSPKTGLSYEQYF.

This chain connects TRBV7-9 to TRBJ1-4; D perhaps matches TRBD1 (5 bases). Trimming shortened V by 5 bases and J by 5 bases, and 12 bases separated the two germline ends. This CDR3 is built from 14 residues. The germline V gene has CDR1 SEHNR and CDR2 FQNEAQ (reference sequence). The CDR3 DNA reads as TGTGCCAGCAGCGTGACAGTTGGGAATGAAAAACTGTTTTTT. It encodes CASSVTVGNEKLFF.

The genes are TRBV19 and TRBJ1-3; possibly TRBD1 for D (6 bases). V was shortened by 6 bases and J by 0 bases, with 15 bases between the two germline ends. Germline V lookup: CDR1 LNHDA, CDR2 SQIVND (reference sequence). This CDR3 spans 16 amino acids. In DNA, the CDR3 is TGTGCCAGTAGAACTCCGGGACATTTCTCTGGAAACACCATATATTTT. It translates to CASRTPGHFSGNTIYF.

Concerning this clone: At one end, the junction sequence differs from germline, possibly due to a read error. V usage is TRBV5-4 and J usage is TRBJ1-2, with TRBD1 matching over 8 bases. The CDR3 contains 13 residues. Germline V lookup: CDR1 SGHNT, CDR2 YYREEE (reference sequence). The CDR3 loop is CASSLDRVDGYTF. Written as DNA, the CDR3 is TGTGCCAGCAGTTTGGACAGGGTGGATGGCTACACCTTC.

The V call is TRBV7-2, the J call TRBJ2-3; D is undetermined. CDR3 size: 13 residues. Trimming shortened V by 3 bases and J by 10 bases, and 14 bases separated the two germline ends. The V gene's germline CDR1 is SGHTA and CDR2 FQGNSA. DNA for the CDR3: TGTGCCAGCAGCTTGGGCTTAGGAGTTCCGCAGTATTTT. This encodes CASSLGLGVPQYF.

In DNA, the CDR3 is TGTGCCAGCAGCTTAGGCACAGCGAATACGCAGTATTTT. It translates to CASSLGTANTQYF. The V call is TRBV11-3, the J call TRBJ2-3; the D is unclear. This CDR3 has 13 amino acids. Germline V gene data show CDR1 as SGHNT and CDR2 as YENEEA. The V gene lost 1 base and the J gene lost 7 bases, with 9 bases spanning the gap.

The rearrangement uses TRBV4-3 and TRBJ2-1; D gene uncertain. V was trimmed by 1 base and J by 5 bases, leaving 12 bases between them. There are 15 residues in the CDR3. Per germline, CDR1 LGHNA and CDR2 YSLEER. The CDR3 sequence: CASSQVVVGNNEQFF. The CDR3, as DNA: TGCGCCAGCAGCCAAGTTGTGGTGGGCAACAATGAGCAGTTCTTC.

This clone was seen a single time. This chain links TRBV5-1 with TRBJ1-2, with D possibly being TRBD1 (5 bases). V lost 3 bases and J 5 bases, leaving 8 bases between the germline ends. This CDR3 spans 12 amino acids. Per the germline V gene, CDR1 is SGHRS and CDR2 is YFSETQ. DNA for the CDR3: TGCGCCAGCAGCTACGACAGATATGGCTACACCTTC. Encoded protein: CASSYDRYGYTF.

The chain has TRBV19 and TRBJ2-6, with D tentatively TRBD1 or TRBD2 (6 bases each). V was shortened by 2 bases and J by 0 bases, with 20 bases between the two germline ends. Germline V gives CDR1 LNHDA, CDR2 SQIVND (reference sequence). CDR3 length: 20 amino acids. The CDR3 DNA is TGTGCCAGTAGTATAATTATGGGGGGCCATAGGATCTCTGGGGCCAACGTCCTGACTTTC. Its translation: CASSIIMGGHRISGANVLTF.

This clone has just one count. The DNA for the CDR3 is TGTGCCAGCTCACCACGGTCTTACGGACAGGGGAACACTGAAGCTTTCTTT. It encodes CASSPRSYGQGNTEAFF. The chain is built from TRBV18 and TRBJ1-1, with 8 bases that match TRBD1. The trim removed 1 base at V and 1 base at J, leaving 8 bases unmatched. Germline lookup yields CDR1 KGHSH and CDR2 LQKENI. The CDR3 runs 17 residues.